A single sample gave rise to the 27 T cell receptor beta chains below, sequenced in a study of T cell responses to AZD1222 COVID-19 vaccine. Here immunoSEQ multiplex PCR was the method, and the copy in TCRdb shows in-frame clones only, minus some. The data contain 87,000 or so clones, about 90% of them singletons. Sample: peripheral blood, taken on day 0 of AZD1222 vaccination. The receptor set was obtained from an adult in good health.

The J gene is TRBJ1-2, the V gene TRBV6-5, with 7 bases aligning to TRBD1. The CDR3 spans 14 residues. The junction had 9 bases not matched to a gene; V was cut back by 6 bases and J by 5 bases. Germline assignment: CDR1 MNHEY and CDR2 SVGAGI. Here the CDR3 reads CASRATGSGYGYTF. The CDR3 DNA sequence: TGTGCCAGCAGGGCGACAGGGTCGGGGTATGGCTACACCTTC.

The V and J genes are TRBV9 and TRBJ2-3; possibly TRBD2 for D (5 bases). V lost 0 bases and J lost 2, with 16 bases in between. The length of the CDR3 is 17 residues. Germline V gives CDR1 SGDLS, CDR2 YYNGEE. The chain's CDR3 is CASSVGVGATYTDTQYF. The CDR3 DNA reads TGTGCCAGCAGCGTAGGGGTGGGAGCGACCTACACAGATACGCAGTATTTT.

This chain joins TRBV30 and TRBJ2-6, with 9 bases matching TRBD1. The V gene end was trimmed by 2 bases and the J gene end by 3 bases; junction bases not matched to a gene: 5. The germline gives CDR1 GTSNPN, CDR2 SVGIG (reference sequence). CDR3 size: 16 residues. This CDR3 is CAWSPPGQGGANVLTF. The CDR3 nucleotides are TGTGCCTGGAGTCCACCGGGACAGGGTGGGGCCAACGTCCTGACTTTC.

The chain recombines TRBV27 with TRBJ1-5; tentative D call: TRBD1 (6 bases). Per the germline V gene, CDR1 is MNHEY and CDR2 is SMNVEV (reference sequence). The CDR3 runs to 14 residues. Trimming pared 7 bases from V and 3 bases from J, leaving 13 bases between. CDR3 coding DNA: TGTGCCAGCAAAAGGGGGGGATTCAATCAGCCCCAGCATTTT. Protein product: CASKRGGFNQPQHF.

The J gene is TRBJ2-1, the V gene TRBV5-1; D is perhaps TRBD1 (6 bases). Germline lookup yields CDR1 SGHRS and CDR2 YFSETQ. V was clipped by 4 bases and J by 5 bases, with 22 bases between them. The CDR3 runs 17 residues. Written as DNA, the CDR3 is TGCGCCAGCAGCGTATCCTTACAGGGCGCGGGTAACAATGAGCAGTTCTTC. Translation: CASSVSLQGAGNNEQFF.

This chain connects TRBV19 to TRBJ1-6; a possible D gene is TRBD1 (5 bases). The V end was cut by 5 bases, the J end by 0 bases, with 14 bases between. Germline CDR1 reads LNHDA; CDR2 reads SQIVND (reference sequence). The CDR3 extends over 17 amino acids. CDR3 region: CASSLSSQGSYNSPLHF. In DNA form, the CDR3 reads TGTGCCAGTAGTCTCTCCAGTCAGGGCTCCTATAATTCACCCCTCCACTTT.

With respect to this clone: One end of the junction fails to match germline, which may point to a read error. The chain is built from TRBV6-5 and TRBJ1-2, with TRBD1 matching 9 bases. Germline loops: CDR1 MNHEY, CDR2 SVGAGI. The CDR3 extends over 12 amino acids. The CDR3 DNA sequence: TGTGCCAGCAGTTCCGGGACAGGGAACACCAACTTC. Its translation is CASSSGTGNTNF.

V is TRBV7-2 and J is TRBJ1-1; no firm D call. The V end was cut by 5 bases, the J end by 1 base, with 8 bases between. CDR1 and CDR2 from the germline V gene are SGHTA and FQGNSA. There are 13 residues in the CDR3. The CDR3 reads CASSPRWNTEAFF. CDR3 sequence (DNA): TGTGCCAGCAGCCCCCGCTGGAACACTGAAGCTTTCTTT.

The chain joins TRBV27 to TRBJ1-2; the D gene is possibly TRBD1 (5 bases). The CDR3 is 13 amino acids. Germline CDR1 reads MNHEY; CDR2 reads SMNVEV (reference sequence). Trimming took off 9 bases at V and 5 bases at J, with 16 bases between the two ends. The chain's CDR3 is CASRGGWGYGYTF. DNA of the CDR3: TGTGCCAGTAGGGGAGGTTGGGGGTATGGCTACACCTTC.

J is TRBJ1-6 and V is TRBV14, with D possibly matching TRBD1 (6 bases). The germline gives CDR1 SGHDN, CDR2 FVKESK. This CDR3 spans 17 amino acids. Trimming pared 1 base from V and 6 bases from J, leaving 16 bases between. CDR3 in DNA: TGTGCCAGCAGCCAAGGCGTCAGGGGAGGCGGTAATTCACCCCTCCACTTT. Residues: CASSQGVRGGGNSPLHF.

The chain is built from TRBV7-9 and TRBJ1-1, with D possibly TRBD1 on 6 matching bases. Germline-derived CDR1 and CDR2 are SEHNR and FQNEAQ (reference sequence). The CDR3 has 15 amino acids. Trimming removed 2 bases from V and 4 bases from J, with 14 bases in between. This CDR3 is CASSLIRGAITEAFF. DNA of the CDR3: TGTGCCAGCAGCTTAATTAGGGGGGCAATCACTGAAGCTTTCTTT.

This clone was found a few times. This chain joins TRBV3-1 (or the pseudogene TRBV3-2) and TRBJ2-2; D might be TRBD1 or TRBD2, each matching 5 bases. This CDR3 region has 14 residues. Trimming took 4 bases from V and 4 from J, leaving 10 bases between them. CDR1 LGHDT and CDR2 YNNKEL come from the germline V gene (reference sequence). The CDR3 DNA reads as TGTGCCAGCAGCCGGGGGAGATTCACCGGGGAGCTGTTTTTT. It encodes CASSRGRFTGELFF.

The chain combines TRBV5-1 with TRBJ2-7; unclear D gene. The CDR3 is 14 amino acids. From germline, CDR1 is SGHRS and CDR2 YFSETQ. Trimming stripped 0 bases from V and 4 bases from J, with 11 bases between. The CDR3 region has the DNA TGCGCCAGCAGCTTGGACCTGGGGTATTACGAGCAGTACTTC. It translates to CASSLDLGYYEQYF.

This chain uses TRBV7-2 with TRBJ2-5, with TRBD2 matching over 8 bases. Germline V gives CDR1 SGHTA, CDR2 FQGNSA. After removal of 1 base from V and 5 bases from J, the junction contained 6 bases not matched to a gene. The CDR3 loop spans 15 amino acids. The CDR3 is CASSLGGGGQETQYF. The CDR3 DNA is TGTGCCAGCAGCTTAGGAGGCGGGGGGCAGGAGACCCAGTACTTC.

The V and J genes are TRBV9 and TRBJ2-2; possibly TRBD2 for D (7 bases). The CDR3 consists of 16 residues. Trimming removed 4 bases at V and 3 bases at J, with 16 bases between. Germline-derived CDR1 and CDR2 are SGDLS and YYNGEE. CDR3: CASSQRGGTDTGELFF. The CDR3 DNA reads TGTGCCAGCAGCCAGAGGGGGGGCACGGACACCGGGGAGCTGTTTTTT.

CDR3 residues: CASSQEYQETQYF. DNA of the CDR3: TGCGCCAGCAGCCAAGAATACCAAGAGACCCAGTACTTC. The V call is TRBV4-3, the J call TRBJ2-5; no definite D call. In germline, CDR1 is LGHNA, CDR2 YSLEER. V was shortened by 0 bases and J by 0 bases, with 2 bases between the two germline ends. The CDR3 has 13 residues.

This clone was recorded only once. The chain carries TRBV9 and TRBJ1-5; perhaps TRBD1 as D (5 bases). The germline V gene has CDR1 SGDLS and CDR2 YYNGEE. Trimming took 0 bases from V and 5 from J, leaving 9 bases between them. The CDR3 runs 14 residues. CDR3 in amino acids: CASSVGGVHQPQHF. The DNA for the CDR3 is TGTGCCAGCAGCGTAGGAGGGGTCCATCAGCCCCAGCATTTT.

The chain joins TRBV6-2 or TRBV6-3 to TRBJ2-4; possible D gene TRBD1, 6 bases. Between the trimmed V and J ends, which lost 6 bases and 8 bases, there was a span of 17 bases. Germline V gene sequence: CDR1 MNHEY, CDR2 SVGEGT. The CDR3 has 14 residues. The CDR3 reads CASSRTGPVDIQYF. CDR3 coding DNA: TGTGCCAGCAGCCGAACAGGGCCCGTTGACATTCAGTACTTC.

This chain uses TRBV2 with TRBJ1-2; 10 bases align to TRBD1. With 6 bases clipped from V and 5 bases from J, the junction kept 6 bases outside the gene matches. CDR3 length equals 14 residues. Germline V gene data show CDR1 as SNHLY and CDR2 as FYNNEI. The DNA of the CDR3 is TGTGCCAGCAGGCCGGGACAGGGGCCGTATGGCTACACCTTC. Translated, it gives CASRPGQGPYGYTF.

The DNA for the CDR3 is TGTGCCAGCAGCTTAACCGGGACAACGAACACTGAAGCTTTCTTT. Its protein is CASSLTGTTNTEAFF. This chain links TRBV7-2 with TRBJ1-1; the D gene is possibly TRBD1 (6 bases). This CDR3 is built from 15 residues. V dropped 2 bases and J dropped 1 base, with 11 bases sitting between them. Germline values: CDR1 SGHTA, CDR2 FQGNSA. The whole variable domain, filled in from reference TRBV7-2 and TRBJ1-1, reads GAGVSQSPSNKVTEKGKDVELRCDPISGHTALYWYRQSLGQGLEFLIYFQGNSAPDKSGLPSDRFSAERTGGSVSTLTIQRTQQEDSAVYLCASSLTGTTNTEAFFGQGTRLTVV.

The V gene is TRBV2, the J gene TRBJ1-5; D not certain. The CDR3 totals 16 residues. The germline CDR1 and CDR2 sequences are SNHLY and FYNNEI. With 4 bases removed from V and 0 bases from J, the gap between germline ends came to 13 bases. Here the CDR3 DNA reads TGTGCCAGCAGTGTCCTGGACCCTTATAGCAATCAGCCCCAGCATTTT. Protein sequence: CASSVLDPYSNQPQHF.

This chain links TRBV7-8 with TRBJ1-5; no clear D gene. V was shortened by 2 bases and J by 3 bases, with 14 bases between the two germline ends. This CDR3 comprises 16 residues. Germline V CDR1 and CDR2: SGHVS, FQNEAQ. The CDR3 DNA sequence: TGTGCCAGCAGCTTACCGGATATCGGTAACAATCAGCCCCAGCATTTT. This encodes CASSLPDIGNNQPQHF.

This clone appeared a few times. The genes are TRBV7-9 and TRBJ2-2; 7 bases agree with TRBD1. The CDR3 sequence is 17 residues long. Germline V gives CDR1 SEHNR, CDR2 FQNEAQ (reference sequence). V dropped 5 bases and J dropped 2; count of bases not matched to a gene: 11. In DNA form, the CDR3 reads TGTGCCAGCAGCGGGTACAGGGGCCGTCTTAACACCGGGGAGCTGTTTTTT. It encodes CASSGYRGRLNTGELFF.

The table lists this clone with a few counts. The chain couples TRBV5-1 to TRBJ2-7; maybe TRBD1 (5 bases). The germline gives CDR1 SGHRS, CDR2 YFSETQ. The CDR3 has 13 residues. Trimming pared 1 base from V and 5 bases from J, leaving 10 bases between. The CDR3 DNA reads TGCGCCAGCAGCTTGATCACAGGCCACGAGCAGTACTTC. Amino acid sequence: CASSLITGHEQYF.

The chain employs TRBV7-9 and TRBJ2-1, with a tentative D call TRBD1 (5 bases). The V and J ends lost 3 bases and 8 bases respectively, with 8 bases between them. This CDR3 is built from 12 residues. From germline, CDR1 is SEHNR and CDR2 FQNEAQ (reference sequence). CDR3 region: CASSFGADEQFF. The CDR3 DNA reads TGTGCCAGCAGCTTTGGGGCCGATGAGCAGTTCTTC.

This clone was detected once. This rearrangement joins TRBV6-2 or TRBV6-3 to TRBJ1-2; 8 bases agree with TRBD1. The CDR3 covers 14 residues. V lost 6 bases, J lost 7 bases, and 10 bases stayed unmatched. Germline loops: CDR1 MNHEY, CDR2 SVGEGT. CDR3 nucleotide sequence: TGTGCCAGCAGCGATAACAGGGGGGCTACTGGCTACACCTTC. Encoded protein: CASSDNRGATGYTF.

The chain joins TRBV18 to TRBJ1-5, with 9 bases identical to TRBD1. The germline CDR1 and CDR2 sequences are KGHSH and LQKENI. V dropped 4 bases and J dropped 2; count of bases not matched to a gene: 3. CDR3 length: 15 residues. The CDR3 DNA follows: TGTGCCAGCTCACGGGGACAGGGAGGCAATCAGCCCCAGCATTTT. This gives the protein CASSRGQGGNQPQHF.